Listed below are T cell receptor beta chains from one sample, sequenced in a study of identical twins. MiXCR, applied by TCRdb to the 5' RACE reads, yields one record per CDR3 protein. The sample contains some 330,000 distinct CDR3 sequences, approximately 8.7% of which appear only once. Input material: naive T cells sorted from blood. The receptors shown here come from a woman in her fifties or sixties in good health. Each CDR3 is given without its conserved first and last residue. Each record gives: V gene, J gene, CDR3 protein.

TRBV14	TRBJ2-3	ASSLSVAGLVTDTQY
TRBV28	TRBJ1-1	ASSLSRRLGSKRAEAF
TRBV6-2/TRBV6-3	TRBJ2-7	ASRAGGIPKAYEQY
TRBV5-1	TRBJ2-2	ASSLVVPSDPGELF
TRBV20-1	TRBJ1-4	SARIGDLGEKLF
TRBV10-3	TRBJ2-3	ASESVRQASTDTQY
TRBV5-1	TRBJ2-7	ASSLMTSDGEQY
TRBV7-2	TRBJ2-1	ASRTRLAGGRSRHEQF
TRBV5-1	TRBJ2-2	ASSREAEGGELF
TRBV2	TRBJ2-3	TSGLAGTDTQY
TRBV6-5	TRBJ2-2	ASSLAGGPRELF
TRBV27	TRBJ2-1	ASSLPGTNVNEQF
TRBV6-5	TRBJ2-1	ASSQSAGPYNEQF
TRBV3-1	TRBJ2-3	ASGRINTDTQY
TRBV7-8	TRBJ2-7	ASTSVASPYEQY
TRBV3-1	TRBJ2-1	ASSPGLVLGEQF